The present T cell receptor beta chain was sequenced within a study of cytomegalovirus exposure and HLA in healthy donors. Study conclusions and caveats: Reported findings show TCR beta sequences accurately forecast HLA-A and HLA-B alleles in most subjects.

This CDR3 spans 12 amino acids. Germline V lookup: CDR1 MDHEN, CDR2 SYDVKM. V was clipped by 7 bases and J by 10 bases; unmatched bases: 6. The PCR ran on 60 Vbeta and 13 Jbeta primers. Method: immunoSEQ multiplex PCR; TCRdb's copy keeps in-frame clones and lacks some. The top ten hold about 4.2% of the sample, which has around 91,000 clones, more than 70% seen once. With regard to this clone: Its antigen is as yet unknown.

The specimen sequenced was PBMCs. This TCR came from a male donor in good health and CMV-seropositive. V is TRBV28 and J is TRBJ2-1, with TRBD1 matching 8 bases. CDR3 loop: CASTIGQGEQFF. The CDR3 nucleotides are TGTGCCAGCACCATCGGACAGGGAGAGCAGTTCTTC.